This TCR beta chain originates from a study of cytomegalovirus exposure and HLA in healthy donors. Findings of the study overall: Beyond CMV serostatus, there was no information to go on about immune exposure.

Turning to this clone: Its antigen is not known.

V lost 4 bases to trimming and J lost 4 bases, with 13 bases between them. CDR3 size: 15 residues. The germline CDR1 and CDR2 sequences are MGHRA and YSYEKL. PCR primers comprised 60 Vbeta and 13 Jbeta primers. Using immunoSEQ multiplex PCR, the repertoire was profiled, and TCRdb retains in-frame clones only, with some absent. The sample contains tens of thousands of clones, just over 70% of which appear only once. V and J are TRBV4-1 and TRBJ1-4; perhaps TRBD1 as D (5 bases). The receptor was derived from a man aged 60 to 75 in good health and CMV-seronegative. The sample was PBMCs. CDR3 sequence (DNA): TGCGCCAGCAGCCCCACCCCAGGGCTTAATGAAAAACTGTTTTTT. Encoded protein: CASSPTPGLNEKLFF.